Below, 25 T cell receptor beta chains from the same sample are listed, as sequenced in a study of T cell changes during pregnancy in multiple sclerosis. Using immunoSEQ multiplex PCR, the repertoire was profiled, and TCRdb retains in-frame clones only, with some absent. The sample records about 84,000 clones, 94% being singletons. The specimen comprised peripheral blood, sampled in the third trimester of pregnancy. The receptors stem from a female donor with multiple sclerosis, enrolled in a pregnancy study.

The V gene is TRBV27, the J gene TRBJ2-7; D is uncertain. The CDR3 runs 12 residues. V was pared by 4 bases and J by 1 base, with 5 bases between. The germline gives CDR1 MNHEY, CDR2 SMNVEV (reference sequence). The CDR3 nucleotides read TGTGCCAGCAGTTCCGGTTCCTACGAGCAGTACTTC. This translates into CASSSGSYEQYF.

V gene TRBV5-1 combines with J gene TRBJ1-1; 10 bases are a match to TRBD1. There are 14 residues in the CDR3. The germline V gene has CDR1 SGHRS and CDR2 YFSETQ. The J segment lost 5 bases and the V segment lost 3 bases, leaving 4 bases of the junction unmatched. CDR3 loop: CASSWTDRGTEAFF. The CDR3 DNA reads as TGCGCCAGCAGCTGGACGGACAGGGGGACTGAAGCTTTCTTT.

The rearrangement joins TRBV11-1 to TRBJ1-1, with 8 bases that match TRBD1. V shed 5 bases, J shed 10 bases, and the junction held 18 bases outside the gene matches. There are 16 residues in the CDR3. CDR1 and CDR2 (germline): SGHAT, FQDESV (reference sequence). CDR3 bases: TGTGCCAGCAGCCTGGGACAGGACCCCTCTAGCCGGAGAGCTTTCTTT. It encodes CASSLGQDPSSRRAFF.

The chain has TRBV7-6 and TRBJ2-5, with 12 bases lining up with TRBD2. V gave up 1 base and J gave up 9 bases; unmatched junction bases: 6. The CDR3 runs 15 residues. Germline assignment: CDR1 SGHVS and CDR2 FNYEAQ. CDR3 sequence (DNA): TGTGCCAGCAGCTTAGAAGGGACTAGCGGGTTGGCCCAGTACTTC. Translating it yields CASSLEGTSGLAQYF.

This rearrangement joins TRBV5-1 to TRBJ1-1, with D unclear. The V and J ends lost 4 bases and 0 bases respectively, with 13 bases between them. Per the germline V gene, CDR1 is SGHRS and CDR2 is YFSETQ. CDR3 length: 15 residues. CDR3 bases: TGCGCCAGCAGCCAACTAAACCAAGTGAACACTGAAGCTTTCTTT. This gives the protein CASSQLNQVNTEAFF.

As DNA, the CDR3 is TGTGCCAGCACGCTAGCGGGGGGGACCTACGAGCAGTACTTC. The encoded protein is CASTLAGGTYEQYF. This chain joins TRBV6-1 and TRBJ2-7; 12 bases match TRBD2. V lost 7 bases to trimming and J lost 2 bases; unmatched junction nucleotides: 3. The germline V gene encodes CDR1 MNHNS and CDR2 SASEGT. The CDR3 length is 14 residues.

This rearrangement joins TRBV5-1 to TRBJ2-1, with 12 positions matching TRBD2. This CDR3 spans 15 amino acids. J gave up 6 bases and V 4 bases, and 5 bases lay outside the gene matches. CDR1 and CDR2 (germline): SGHRS, YFSETQ. This chain's CDR3 is CASSQTSGGTNEQFF. The CDR3 bases are TGCGCCAGCAGCCAAACTAGCGGGGGGACCAATGAGCAGTTCTTC.

The chain is built from TRBV15 and TRBJ1-1; TRBD1 matches at 7 bases. From germline, CDR1 is LNHNV and CDR2 YYDKDF (reference sequence). The CDR3 length is 16 residues. Trimming removed 8 bases from V and 11 bases from J; junction bases left unmatched: 23. The CDR3 is CATASLYRDSRPGAFF. The CDR3 nucleotides read TGTGCCACCGCAAGCCTTTACCGGGACAGCCGACCCGGGGCTTTCTTT. The complete variable domain, with remaining parts taken from reference TRBV15 and TRBJ1-1, reads DAMVIQNPRYQVTQFGKPVTLSCSQTLNHNVMYWYQQKSSQAPKLLFHYYDKDFNNEADTPDNFQSRRPNTSFCFLDIRSPGLGDTAMYLCATASLYRDSRPGAFFGQGTRLTVV.

The chain has TRBV18 and TRBJ1-1, with D hard to call. Trimming cost V 2 bases and J 1 base, with 8 bases left between them. This CDR3 comprises 14 residues. From germline, CDR1 is KGHSH and CDR2 LQKENI. CDR3 sequence (DNA): TGTGCCAGCTCACCAACTAAACAGAACACTGAAGCTTTCTTT. It encodes CASSPTKQNTEAFF.

The genes are TRBV7-3 and TRBJ2-1; 8 positions match TRBD2. V was pared by 1 base and J by 4 bases, with 6 bases of the junction left unmatched. CDR1 is SGHTA, CDR2 FQGTGA, per germline. CDR3 length equals 16 residues. The CDR3: CASSLIVAGGYNEQFF. The CDR3 DNA follows: TGTGCCAGCAGCTTAATAGTGGCGGGGGGTTACAATGAGCAGTTCTTC.

On this clone: At one end the junction does not follow the germline gene, possibly because of a read error. The chain combines TRBV7-7 with TRBJ2-7, with 8 bases aligning to TRBD1. The CDR3 extends over 13 amino acids. Germline V gene data show CDR1 as SSHAT and CDR2 as FNYEAQ (reference sequence). In DNA, the CDR3 is TGTGCTAGCAGCCGGGACAGGCAGAATGAGCAGTACTTC. Translating gives CASSRDRQNEQYF. Combining the CDR3 with reference TRBV7-7 and TRBJ2-7 gives the whole variable domain GAGVSQSPRYKVTKRGQDVTLRCDPISSHATLYWYQQALGQGPEFLTYFNYEAQPDKSGLPSDRFSAERPEGSISTLTIQRTEQRDSAMYRCASSRDRQNEQYFGPGTRLTVT.

This chain joins TRBV30 and TRBJ1-1; TRBD1 might be the D (6 bases). The CDR3 has 13 amino acids. The V end lost 2 bases, the J end lost 4 bases, and 11 bases lay between the germline ends. Germline V gives CDR1 GTSNPN, CDR2 SVGIG (reference sequence). CDR3 coding DNA: TGTGCCTGGAGTCCAGGGGCCCCCACTGAAGCTTTCTTT. Translating gives CAWSPGAPTEAFF.

The rearrangement joins TRBV27 to TRBJ2-7; possibly TRBD1 for D (6 bases). Looked up from germline, CDR1 is MNHEY and CDR2 is SMNVEV (reference sequence). This CDR3 region has 14 residues. The V end lost 4 bases, the J end lost 2 bases, and 12 bases lay between the germline ends. The CDR3 spells CASSWAGATYEQYF. In DNA, the CDR3 is TGTGCCAGCAGTTGGGCAGGGGCTACCTACGAGCAGTACTTC.

The chain is built from TRBV5-1 and TRBJ2-3; D is undetermined. CDR3 length equals 14 residues. The germline V and J ends were trimmed by 4 bases and 2 bases, with 11 bases remaining between them. The germline V gene has CDR1 SGHRS and CDR2 YFSETQ. As DNA, the CDR3 is TGCGCCAGCAGCCAATTAGCCCACACAGATACGCAGTATTTT. Protein: CASSQLAHTDTQYF.

The V and J genes are TRBV19 and TRBJ1-4; D is unresolved. Germline V gene data show CDR1 as LNHDA and CDR2 as SQIVND (reference sequence). V was clipped by 3 bases and J by 8 bases, with 4 bases between them. This CDR3 spans 11 amino acids. The CDR3 sequence is CASSIAEKLFF. The CDR3 coding sequence is TGTGCCAGTAGTATTGCGGAAAAACTGTTTTTT.

V is TRBV2 and J is TRBJ2-1; 15 bases map to TRBD2. This CDR3 has 18 residues. The ends lost 6 bases at V and 0 bases at J; junction bases unmatched: 6. CDR1 and CDR2 from the germline V gene are SNHLY and FYNNEI. The CDR3: CASRGGTSGGNSYNEQFF. The DNA of the CDR3 is TGTGCCAGCAGAGGGGGGACTAGCGGGGGGAACTCCTACAATGAGCAGTTCTTC.

The V call is TRBV21-1, the J call TRBJ2-5; the table's TRBD2 call for D was not verified on the DNA. TRBV21-1 is shown as a pseudogene. The CDR3 runs to 15 residues. The CDR3 sequence: CASSSSDLGRETQYF. In nucleotides, the CDR3 is TGTGCCAGCAGCTCAAGCGACTTGGGGAGAGAGACCCAGTACTTC.

The genes are TRBV5-6 and TRBJ1-5; 7 nucleotides agree with TRBD1. With V trimmed by 4 bases and J by 3 bases, 7 bases remained unmatched. CDR3 length equals 15 residues. Germline V gives CDR1 SGHDT, CDR2 YYEEEE. The CDR3 loop is CASSVRDRPNQPQHF. For the CDR3, the DNA is TGTGCCAGCAGCGTCCGGGACAGACCCAATCAGCCCCAGCATTTT.

The chain carries TRBV25-1 and TRBJ1-6, with TRBD1 identical over 7 bases. Germline lookup yields CDR1 MGHDK and CDR2 SYGVNS. This CDR3 is 14 amino acids long. J gave up 9 bases and V 3 bases, and 5 bases lay outside the gene matches. In DNA, the CDR3 is TGTGCCAGCAGTGACTGGGACAGATTTTCACCCCTCCACTTT. Protein: CASSDWDRFSPLHF. The whole variable domain, remainder taken from reference TRBV25-1 and TRBJ1-6, is EADIYQTPRYLVIGTGKKITLECSQTMGHDKMYWYQQDPGMELHLIHYSYGVNSTEKGDLSSESTVSRIRTEHFPLTLESARPSHTSQYLCASSDWDRFSPLHFGNGTRLTVT.

The rearrangement uses TRBV7-6 and TRBJ2-3, with TRBD2 identical over 14 bases. Losses at the gene ends were 3 bases for V and 3 bases for J; bases not matched to a gene: 2. CDR3 length equals 16 residues. Germline assignment: CDR1 SGHVS and CDR2 FNYEAQ. The DNA of the CDR3 is TGTGCCAGCAGCTTGACTAGCGGGGGGGCTACAGATACGCAGTATTTT. Its protein is CASSLTSGGATDTQYF.

The CDR3 spells CASSSSGGTADTQYF. CDR3 sequence (DNA): TGTGCCAGCAGCTCTAGCGGGGGGACGGCAGATACGCAGTATTTT. V and J are TRBV7-3 and TRBJ2-3; 11 bases are shared with TRBD2. CDR1 and CDR2 from the germline V gene are SGHTA and FQGTGA. The CDR3 covers 15 residues. Trimming took 4 bases from V and 4 from J; bases not matched to a gene: 4. The whole variable domain, filled in from reference TRBV7-3 and TRBJ2-3, reads GAGVSQTPSNKVTEKGKYVELRCDPISGHTALYWYRQSLGQGPEFLIYFQGTGAADDSGLPNDRFFAVRPEGSVSTLKIQRTERGDSAVYLCASSSSGGTADTQYFGPGTRLTVL.

The V and J genes are TRBV28 and TRBJ1-4; D gene uncertain. This CDR3 comprises 16 residues. The V gene lost 6 bases and the J gene lost 5 bases, with 19 bases spanning the gap. Germline V gene data show CDR1 as MDHEN and CDR2 as SYDVKM. CDR3 loop: CASRRQTRLRNEKLFF. CDR3 DNA sequence: TGTGCCAGCAGACGCCAAACAAGACTGCGCAATGAAAAACTGTTTTTT.

This rearrangement joins TRBV5-1 to TRBJ1-1; D perhaps matches TRBD1 (5 bases). V gave up 0 bases and J gave up 3 bases, with 15 bases separating them. The CDR3 is 16 amino acids. The germline gives CDR1 SGHRS, CDR2 YFSETQ. The CDR3 spells CASSLGWGLADTEAFF. The CDR3 coding sequence is TGCGCCAGCAGCTTGGGTTGGGGACTTGCAGACACTGAAGCTTTCTTT.

This chain connects TRBV9 to TRBJ2-7; 8 nucleotides match TRBD2. This CDR3 has 14 amino acids. Trimming cost V 3 bases and J 1 base; bases outside gene matches: 3. Germline V gene data show CDR1 as SGDLS and CDR2 as YYNGEE. CDR3 nucleotide sequence: TGTGCCAGCAGCGAAACTAGCGGATCCTACGAGCAGTACTTC. It yields the protein CASSETSGSYEQYF.

A remark on this clone: At one of its ends the junction is not consistent with the germline gene, which may arise from a read error. V gene TRBV19 combines with J gene TRBJ1-2; perhaps TRBD1 as D (6 bases). Per germline, CDR1 LNHDA and CDR2 SQIVND (reference sequence). CDR3 size: 13 residues. CDR3 in amino acids: CASRPRGGGGCTF. CDR3 sequence (DNA): TGTGCCAGTCGACCTCGGGGAGGGGGGGGCTGCACCTTC.